This T cell receptor (beta chain) was sequenced in a study of post-analysis software for immune sequencing data. The overall study: Some patients lacked subtype; others had relapsing-remitting, secondary progressive or progressive-relapsing disease.

The authors incorporated unique molecular identifiers into the TCR beta cDNA libraries. TCRdb independently ran MiXCR on the PCR reads; one entry per CDR3 protein. The data contain about 570,000 distinct CDR3 sequences, roughly 34% of them seen just once; the ten biggest clones take up around 5.9%. J lost 8 bases, V lost 4 bases, and 5 bases had no gene match. Germline assignment: CDR1 SGHTA and CDR2 FQGNSA. The CDR3 runs 16 residues. The study, taken as a whole, reports: Samples from a shared batch, those prepared together, strongly co-clustered by F measure. TRBV segments more frequent in patients than in controls numbered roughly five and included TRBV5-6, TRBV5-1 and TRBV20-1.

As regards this clonotype: Its antigen remains unidentified.

The sample taken for sequencing was blood. The sequence derives from a girl between 2 and 17 years old with multiple sclerosis. The chain carries TRBV7-2 and TRBJ2-1; 16 nucleotides line up with TRBD2. CDR3 coding DNA: TGTGCCAGCAGCTGGACCGGGACTAGCGGGGGGGATGAGCAGTTCTTC. Protein: CASSWTGTSGGDEQFF.